The 28 T cell receptor beta chains in this list originate from one sample, sequenced in a study of blood T cell repertoires in COVID-19. The assay was immunoSEQ multiplex PCR, and TCRdb's table has in-frame clones only and misses some. The table has about 100,000 clones, 85% seen once; the top ten hold less than 2%. The source material was peripheral blood. These receptors all come from a woman between 70 and 85 years old with active or convalescent COVID-19.

This clone is a singleton in its sample. V usage is TRBV19 and J usage is TRBJ2-3, with 14 nucleotides matching TRBD2. The CDR3 totals 17 residues. Germline lookup yields CDR1 LNHDA and CDR2 SQIVND (reference sequence). J gave up 10 bases and V 1 base, and 10 bases lay outside the gene matches. The CDR3 loop reads CASSIARLAGGPIAQYF. In nucleotides, the CDR3 is TGTGCCAGTAGTATAGCCCGACTAGCGGGAGGGCCTATTGCGCAGTATTTT.

This sequence joins TRBV7-2 and TRBJ1-3; D ambiguous. Germline-derived CDR1 and CDR2 are SGHTA and FQGNSA. The CDR3 consists of 14 residues. The V end was cut by 2 bases, the J end by 2 bases, with 7 bases between. CDR3: CASSLYETGNTIYF. The CDR3, as DNA: TGTGCCAGCAGCTTATATGAGACTGGAAACACCATATATTTT.

CDR3 protein: CASTPDGQSHQPQHF. CDR3 coding DNA: TGTGCCAGCACTCCTGATGGACAGTCTCATCAGCCCCAGCATTTT. The chain employs TRBV6-5 and TRBJ1-5; perhaps TRBD1 as D (6 bases). The CDR3 loop spans 15 amino acids. The germline gives CDR1 MNHEY, CDR2 SVGAGI. Deletions cut 7 bases from V and 5 bases from J, with 18 bases between.

The V call is TRBV30, the J call TRBJ1-5, with 7 bases fitting TRBD1. This CDR3 has 15 amino acids. In germline, CDR1 is GTSNPN, CDR2 SVGIG (reference sequence). V lost 3 bases to trimming and J lost 2 bases; unmatched junction nucleotides: 7. The CDR3 spells CAWSLGRGGNQPQHF. In DNA, the CDR3 is TGTGCCTGGAGCCTGGGCAGGGGGGGCAATCAGCCCCAGCATTTT.

This clone has just one count. V usage is TRBV3-1 (or the pseudogene TRBV3-2) and J usage is TRBJ2-1; unclear D gene. This CDR3 spans 12 amino acids. V was clipped by 4 bases and J by 9 bases, with 10 bases between them. Germline-derived CDR1 and CDR2 are LGHDT and YNNKEL (reference sequence). In DNA form, the CDR3 reads TGTGCCAGCAGCCCCCTGCGTGGTGAGCAGTTCTTC. Translated: CASSPLRGEQFF.

The sample holds one count of this clone. V gene TRBV5-6 combines with J gene TRBJ1-5; 8 bases line up with TRBD1. J lost 2 bases, V lost 4 bases, and 5 bases had no gene match. CDR1 is SGHDT, CDR2 YYEEEE, per germline. This CDR3 region has 15 residues. The CDR3 DNA sequence: TGTGCCAGCAGCAGGGACAGGAACGGCAATCAGCCCCAGCATTTT. This encodes CASSRDRNGNQPQHF.

V usage is TRBV2 and J usage is TRBJ1-1; D is possibly TRBD1 (5 bases). V was clipped by 6 bases and J by 5 bases, with 10 bases between them. CDR1 is SNHLY, CDR2 FYNNEI, per germline. The CDR3 length is 12 residues. CDR3 region: CASREGWTEAFF. CDR3 in DNA: TGTGCCAGCAGGGAGGGGTGGACTGAAGCTTTCTTT.

CDR3 region: CASSQAGTGVYEQYF. CDR3 in DNA: TGTGCCAGCAGCCAAGCCGGGACAGGGGTCTACGAGCAGTACTTC. The genes are TRBV3-1 (or the pseudogene TRBV3-2) and TRBJ2-7, with 10 nucleotides matching TRBD1. Germline V CDR1 and CDR2: LGHDT, YNNKEL (reference sequence). V lost 1 base, J lost 3 bases, and 3 bases stayed unmatched. The CDR3 spans 15 residues.

V is TRBV4-3 and J is TRBJ1-2; 8 bases align to TRBD1. The CDR3 length is 14 residues. Trimming took 4 bases from V and 2 from J; bases not matched to a gene: 3. Per the germline V gene, CDR1 is LGHNA and CDR2 is YSLEER. The CDR3 bases are TGCGCCAGCAGCCCAGCAGGGGGCAACTATGGCTACACCTTC. Translation gives CASSPAGGNYGYTF.

The chain uses TRBV28 and TRBJ1-2, with 12 bases aligning to TRBD1. Germline assignment: CDR1 MDHEN and CDR2 SYDVKM. J gave up 8 bases and V 5 bases, and 9 bases lay outside the gene matches. The CDR3 is made up of 15 amino acids. Written as DNA, the CDR3 is TGTGCCAGCAGTAGGCCGGGACAGGGGGCGGTAGGCTACACCTTC. Residues: CASSRPGQGAVGYTF.

The chain has TRBV6-4 and TRBJ1-5; 9 nucleotides match TRBD1. CDR3 length: 17 residues. V dropped 4 bases and J dropped 8; count of bases not matched to a gene: 15. The germline V gene has CDR1 MRHNA and CDR2 SNTAGT. Written as DNA, the CDR3 is TGTGCCAGCAGTGCGAACCTGGGACAGGGCTCATCGGAGCCCCAGCATTTT. Its protein is CASSANLGQGSSEPQHF.

The chain combines TRBV10-3 with TRBJ2-1; 8 bases align to TRBD1. With 3 bases clipped from V and 3 bases from J, the junction kept 7 bases outside the gene matches. The germline CDR1 and CDR2 sequences are ENHRY and SYGVKD. The CDR3 has 16 residues. CDR3 nucleotide sequence: TGTGCCATCAGTGATGGGACAGGTTCTAACTACAATGAGCAGTTCTTC. Translated, it gives CAISDGTGSNYNEQFF.

This sequence joins TRBV12-3 or TRBV12-4 and TRBJ1-2; TRBD1 matches 7 bases. CDR3 length: 13 residues. V lost 6 bases to trimming and J lost 5 bases; unmatched junction nucleotides: 6. CDR3 residues: CASSLGQHYGYTF. The DNA of the CDR3 is TGTGCCAGCAGCCTGGGACAGCATTATGGCTACACCTTC.

CDR3 residues: CASSSFSNEQFF. The DNA for the CDR3 is TGTGCCAGCAGTTCCTTCAGTAATGAGCAGTTCTTC. The chain carries TRBV6-2 or TRBV6-3 and TRBJ2-1; no definite D call. V dropped 4 bases and J dropped 7 bases, with 8 bases sitting between them. Germline V gene sequence: CDR1 MNHEY, CDR2 SVGEGT. The CDR3 sequence is 12 residues long.

The CDR3 protein is CASSPDTGTGGRYTF. Written as DNA, the CDR3 is TGTGCCAGCAGCCCGGATACCGGGACAGGGGGCCGCTACACCTTC. The chain combines TRBV5-5 with TRBJ1-2, with 12 bases that match TRBD1. Germline CDR1 is SGHKS and CDR2 is YYEKEE (reference sequence). V shed 4 bases and J 9 bases; nucleotides not matched to a gene: 10. This CDR3 has 15 residues.

Concerning this clone: The sample contains more than one DNA sequence encoding this CDR3. This rearrangement joins TRBV18 to TRBJ1-2; 7 bases map to TRBD1. CDR1 is KGHSH, CDR2 LQKENI, per germline. This CDR3 has 13 residues. V shed 3 bases and J 6 bases; nucleotides not matched to a gene: 4. The CDR3 coding sequence is TGTGCCAGCTCACCCCGGGACAGCGATGGCTACACCTTC. Protein sequence: CASSPRDSDGYTF.

This chain uses TRBV4-3 with TRBJ2-3; 9 bases agree with TRBD2. CDR1 and CDR2 from the germline V gene are LGHNA and YSLEER. The V and J ends lost 1 base and 5 bases, in that order; junction bases with no gene match: 7. The CDR3 runs 16 residues. CDR3 amino acids: CASSQGSGLALDTQYF. The CDR3 DNA follows: TGCGCCAGCAGCCAAGGCTCCGGACTAGCGTTAGATACGCAGTATTTT.

The J gene is TRBJ1-5, the V gene TRBV19; D perhaps matches TRBD1 (6 bases). This CDR3 region has 15 residues. V was shortened by 3 bases and J by 4 bases, with 13 bases between the two germline ends. Germline CDR1 reads LNHDA; CDR2 reads SQIVND (reference sequence). The DNA of the CDR3 is TGTGCCAGTAGTATTAGCAGGGGTGGTAATCAGCCCCAGCATTTT. It encodes CASSISRGGNQPQHF. Based on the CDR3 plus reference TRBV19 and TRBJ1-5, the full variable domain is DGGITQSPKYLFRKEGQNVTLSCEQNLNHDAMYWYRQDPGQGLRLIYYSQIVNDFQKGDIAEGYSVSREKKESFPLTVTSAQKNPTAFYLCASSISRGGNQPQHFGDGTRLSIL.

This clone was observed a handful of times. V and J are TRBV7-9 and TRBJ1-5; D not certain. V lost 1 base to trimming and J lost 4 bases, with 5 bases between them. The CDR3 spans 13 residues. Per the germline V gene, CDR1 is SEHNR and CDR2 is FQNEAQ (reference sequence). The CDR3 bases are TGTGCCAGCAGCTTAGGGCAGAATCAGCCCCAGCATTTT. It specifies CASSLGQNQPQHF.

This clone was seen once. The chain uses TRBV7-2 and TRBJ2-7; 9 bases fit TRBD1. Trimming took 3 bases from V and 6 from J; bases not matched to a gene: 6. CDR3 length: 14 residues. Germline values: CDR1 SGHTA, CDR2 FQGNSA. Here the CDR3 reads CASSLGQGRREQYF. CDR3 coding DNA: TGTGCCAGCAGCTTGGGACAGGGAAGGCGCGAGCAGTACTTC.

The sample holds a few counts of this clone. V gene TRBV2 combines with J gene TRBJ1-5; D may be TRBD1 (5 bases). The CDR3 has 14 amino acids. Between the trimmed V and J ends, which lost 3 bases and 4 bases, there was a span of 10 bases. Per the germline V gene, CDR1 is SNHLY and CDR2 is FYNNEI. CDR3: CASSEGGLNQPQHF. CDR3 in DNA: TGTGCCAGCAGTGAGGGGGGATTGAATCAGCCCCAGCATTTT.

The chain combines TRBV5-4 with TRBJ2-5, with D unresolved. CDR1 and CDR2 from the germline V gene are SGHNT and YYREEE (reference sequence). The CDR3 is made up of 15 amino acids. Trimming pared 3 bases from V and 3 bases from J, leaving 15 bases between. The CDR3 loop is CASSSPVGPEETQYF. As DNA, the CDR3 is TGTGCCAGCAGCTCACCAGTGGGCCCCGAAGAGACCCAGTACTTC.

The chain uses TRBV25-1 and TRBJ2-1; D ambiguous. Germline CDR1 reads MGHDK; CDR2 reads SYGVNS. V was shortened by 5 bases and J by 8 bases, with 10 bases between the two germline ends. The length of the CDR3 is 12 residues. The CDR3 bases are TGTGCCAGCAGTCGGATTCGGGATGAGCAGTTCTTC. Its translation: CASSRIRDEQFF.

In this sample, this clone turned up once. The V and J genes are TRBV7-9 and TRBJ1-3; D is undetermined. Trimming shortened V by 5 bases and J by 0 bases, and 11 bases separated the two germline ends. The V gene's germline CDR1 is SEHNR and CDR2 FQNEAQ (reference sequence). The CDR3 length is 15 residues. The CDR3 region is CASSPRAISGNTIYF. CDR3 coding DNA: TGTGCCAGCAGCCCCCGCGCGATCTCTGGAAACACCATATATTTT.

This chain links TRBV5-6 with TRBJ2-3; 12 nucleotides agree with TRBD1. Trimming cost V 4 bases and J 4 bases; bases outside gene matches: 10. The CDR3 consists of 17 residues. CDR1 is SGHDT, CDR2 YYEEEE, per germline. The CDR3 loop reads CASSAGMGQGAADTQYF. CDR3 nucleotide sequence: TGTGCCAGCAGCGCGGGCATGGGACAGGGGGCAGCAGATACGCAGTATTTT.

This clone was found once. The chain combines TRBV24-1 with TRBJ1-2, with TRBD1 as a possible D gene (5 bases). Germline lookup yields CDR1 KGHDR and CDR2 SFDVKD. This CDR3 contains 12 residues. V lost 4 bases and J 6 bases, leaving 8 bases between the germline ends. Written as DNA, the CDR3 is TGTGCCACCAGTGACAGGGAACATGGCTACACCTTC. As protein: CATSDREHGYTF.

J is TRBJ2-3 and V is TRBV5-6; TRBD2 agrees at 10 bases. The trim removed 4 bases at V and 4 bases at J, leaving 6 bases unmatched. Germline CDR1 reads SGHDT; CDR2 reads YYEEEE. This CDR3 has 15 amino acids. CDR3 sequence reads: CASSSSSGGADTQYF. In nucleotides, the CDR3 is TGTGCCAGCAGCAGTTCTAGCGGGGGCGCAGATACGCAGTATTTT.

This clone was picked up a small number of times. The chain recombines TRBV30 with TRBJ1-1; 7 positions match TRBD1. The length of the CDR3 is 13 residues. The germline gives CDR1 GTSNPN, CDR2 SVGIG (reference sequence). The ends lost 8 bases at V and 5 bases at J; junction bases unmatched: 11. The CDR3 DNA follows: TGTGCCAGACTGACGACAGGGAGGACTGAAGCTTTCTTT. The encoded protein is CARLTTGRTEAFF.